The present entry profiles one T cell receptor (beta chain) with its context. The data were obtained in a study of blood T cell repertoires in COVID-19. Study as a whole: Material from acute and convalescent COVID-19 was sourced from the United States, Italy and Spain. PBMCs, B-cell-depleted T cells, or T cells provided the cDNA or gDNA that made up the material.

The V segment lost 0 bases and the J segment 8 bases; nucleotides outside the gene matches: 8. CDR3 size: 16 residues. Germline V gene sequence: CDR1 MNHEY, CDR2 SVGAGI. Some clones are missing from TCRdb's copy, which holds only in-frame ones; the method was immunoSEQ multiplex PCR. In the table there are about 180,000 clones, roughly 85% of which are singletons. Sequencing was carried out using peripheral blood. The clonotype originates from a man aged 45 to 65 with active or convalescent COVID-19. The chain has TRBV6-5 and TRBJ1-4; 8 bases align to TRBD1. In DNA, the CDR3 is TGTGCCAGCAGTTACTCCCCCCCAGGGGGCGGCGAAAAACTGTTTTTT. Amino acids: CASSYSPPGGGEKLFF.